The entry below describes one TCR beta chain. The antigen remains undetermined. This sample was included in a study of cytomegalovirus exposure and HLA in healthy donors. The study ran its PCR with 60 Vbeta and 13 Jbeta primers. Generated by immunoSEQ multiplex PCR, the TCRdb table keeps only in-frame clones and is missing some. The sample holds about 90,000 clones, roughly 80% seen once. In germline, CDR1 is SQVTM, CDR2 ANQGSEA. Trimming shortened V by 7 bases and J by 0 bases, and 16 bases separated the two germline ends. This CDR3 comprises 15 residues. General study results and limits: A later analysis appeared to link common viral pathogens to several of the most significant clusters. Prior analysis indicated that the majority of TCR beta V segments exhibited productivity approximately 90% or approximately 30% of the time. One variant, a missense change in DCLRE1C, was linked in a later analysis to TCR beta V- and J-gene trimming.

This TCR was recovered from a man aged 18 to 29 in good health and CMV-seronegative. The chain is built from TRBV29-1 and TRBJ2-1; D unresolved. Sequences were obtained from PBMCs. The DNA of the CDR3 is TGCAGCGCCTCCCTGAGGCGGAACTCCTACAATGAGCAGTTCTTC. Translation gives CSASLRRNSYNEQFF.